One T cell receptor beta chain is described in this entry. Its antigen is as yet unknown. The PCR employed 60 Vbeta primers together with 13 Jbeta primers. Generated by immunoSEQ multiplex PCR, the TCRdb table keeps only in-frame clones and is missing some. The sample lists tens of thousands of clones, approximately 80% occurring once. The CDR3 has 16 amino acids. Germline V gene sequence: CDR1 SGHDN, CDR2 FVKESK. V shed 1 base, J shed 7 bases, and the junction held 5 bases outside the gene matches. The data originate from a study of cytomegalovirus exposure and HLA in healthy donors. Findings of the study overall: An observed cluster of highly shared sequence variants was recorded as a likely sequencing artifact.

The sequenced sample was PBMCs. This clonotype was obtained from a woman aged 25-40 years in good health and CMV-seronegative. V gene TRBV14 combines with J gene TRBJ2-7, with TRBD2 matching 15 bases. The CDR3 DNA follows: TGTGCCAGCAGCCAAGTCGGACTAGCGGGGGGGCCAGAGCAGTACTTC. It yields the protein CASSQVGLAGGPEQYF.